This is a list of T cell receptor beta chains from one sample in a study of T cells in tumors after PD-1 blockade. Sequencing used immunoSEQ multiplex PCR; TCRdb keeps in-frame clones, though not all of them. The sample yields 45,000 to 60,000 clones, approximately 79% seen once. The specimen comprised PBMCs, sampled before anti-PD-1 therapy. The receptor source for this set is a human donor with advanced basal cell or squamous cell carcinoma (not recorded which). Both conserved end residues are part of each CDR3. D genes are given only for firm matches. Size values are once, few and many counts, or a class for expanded clones, and some rows have none.

d_call,v_call,clone_size,j_call,cdr3_aa,cdr3_nt
TRBD1,TRBV6-5,.,TRBJ1-1,CASRTGDLNTEAFF,TGTGCCAGCAGAACAGGGGATTTGAACACTGAAGCTTTCTTT
.,TRBV2,once,TRBJ2-2,CASSQGRLTGELFF,TGTGCCAGCAGCCAAGGACGGCTCACCGGGGAGCTGTTTTTT
TRBD1,TRBV2,few,TRBJ1-6,CASSVQGRDSPLHF,TGTGCCAGCAGTGTACAGGGGCGCGACTCACCCCTCCACTTT
.,TRBV18,.,TRBJ1-1,CASSPSGPQTEAFF,TGTGCCAGCTCCCCAAGTGGGCCACAGACTGAAGCTTTCTTT
.,TRBV11-3,.,TRBJ2-1,CASSGSQSSYNEQFF,TGTGCCAGCAGCGGGTCGCAGAGCTCCTACAATGAGCAGTTCTTC
.,TRBV6-1,.,TRBJ2-1,CASSESDGPEQFF,TGTGCCAGCAGTGAATCGGATGGTCCTGAGCAGTTCTTC
.,TRBV19,once,TRBJ2-7,CASAARGLDYEQYF,TGTGCCAGTGCAGCCAGGGGACTCGACTACGAGCAGTACTTC
.,TRBV9,once,TRBJ2-6,CASSSDRSAGANVLTF,TGTGCCAGCAGCTCAGACAGGTCTGCTGGGGCCAACGTCCTGACTTTC
TRBD1,TRBV5-5,.,TRBJ2-7,CASRRPGQGSYEQYF,TGTGCCAGCAGGCGTCCGGGACAGGGATCCTACGAGCAGTACTTC
TRBD1,TRBV7-9,.,TRBJ2-1,CASSLDGRTGKDEQFF,TGTGCCAGCAGCTTAGATGGACGGACAGGGAAGGATGAGCAGTTCTTC
TRBD1,TRBV29-1,once,TRBJ1-1,CSVGDRGRRDTEAFF,TGCAGCGTTGGGGACAGGGGGCGCCGGGACACTGAAGCTTTCTTT
TRBD2,TRBV6-2/TRBV6-3,few,TRBJ2-7,CASSRTSGNSYEQYF,TGTGCCAGCAGTCGCACTAGCGGGAACTCCTACGAGCAGTACTTC
.,TRBV5-4,.,TRBJ2-7,CASSLGSRVLNEQYF,TGTGCCAGCAGCTTGGGTAGTCGGGTTCTTAACGAGCAGTACTTC
TRBD2,TRBV19,.,TRBJ2-1,CASRGGTGEQFF,TGTGCCAGTAGGGGGGGGACGGGTGAGCAGTTCTTC
.,TRBV5-1,.,TRBJ2-3,CASSTGTTSTDTQYF,TGCGCCAGCTCAACCGGGACAACTAGCACAGATACGCAGTATTTT
.,TRBV10-3,.,TRBJ2-1,CAIRNEAGAAYNEQFF,TGTGCCATCAGAAATGAGGCAGGGGCGGCCTACAATGAGCAGTTCTTC
.,TRBV3-1/TRBV3-2,once,TRBJ2-1,CASSPRVKSYNEQFF,TGTGCCAGCAGCCCCAGGGTTAAATCCTACAATGAGCAGTTCTTC
.,TRBV5-5,.,TRBJ1-1,CASHRGMGNTEAFF,TGTGCCAGCCACCGGGGGATGGGGAACACTGAAGCTTTCTTT
.,TRBV19,once,TRBJ2-3,CASRPRGTDTQYF,TGTGCCAGTAGACCCAGGGGCACAGATACGCAGTATTTT
.,TRBV7-9,.,TRBJ2-2,CASSLAQTTGELFF,TGTGCCAGCAGCTTAGCGCAGACCACCGGGGAGCTGTTTTTT
.,TRBV11-3,once,TRBJ1-1,CASSLSFEAFF,TGTGCCAGCAGCCTGAGTTTTGAAGCTTTCTTT
TRBD1,TRBV19,.,TRBJ1-5,CASRDRYNQPQHF,TGTGCCAGTAGGGACAGGTACAATCAGCCCCAGCATTTT
.,TRBV7-9,.,TRBJ2-1,CASSSEREKQFF,TGTGCCAGCAGCTCCGAGAGGGAAAAGCAGTTCTTC
TRBD2,TRBV5-1,.,TRBJ2-2,CASTGTSGRSRPNTGELFF,TGCGCCAGCACCGGGACTAGCGGGAGGTCCCGCCCGAACACCGGGGAGCTGTTTTTT
TRBD1,TRBV18,.,TRBJ2-6,CASSLGTGGHSGANVLTF,TGTGCCAGCTCACTTGGGACAGGGGGTCACTCTGGGGCCAACGTCCTGACTTTC
.,TRBV7-9,few,TRBJ2-3,CASSARGATDTQYF,TGTGCCAGCAGCGCCCGAGGGGCCACAGATACGCAGTATTTT
TRBD2,TRBV2,.,TRBJ2-3,CASSGSGTSGRGTDTQYF,TGTGCCAGCAGTGGTTCCGGGACTAGCGGGAGGGGCACAGATACGCAGTATTTT
.,TRBV2,.,TRBJ1-2,CASSERKKVAQAIYGYTF,TGTGCCAGCAGTGAACGTAAAAAAGTAGCACAGGCGATCTATGGCTACACCTTC
.,TRBV10-3,.,TRBJ2-3,CAISEPRESTDTQYF,TGTGCCATCAGTGAGCCGCGAGAGAGCACAGATACGCAGTATTTT
.,TRBV5-1,.,TRBJ1-1,CASSLKSRPLNTEAFF,TGCGCCAGCAGCTTGAAATCTCGGCCGCTGAACACTGAAGCTTTCTTT
.,TRBV19,.,TRBJ1-6,CASSSRGNSYNSPLHF,TGTGCCAGTAGTTCCAGGGGCAACTCCTATAATTCACCCCTCCACTTT
.,TRBV2,.,TRBJ2-5,CASSVGLGVETQYF,TGTGCCAGCAGCGTCGGACTGGGAGTAGAGACCCAGTACTTC
TRBD1,TRBV18,once,TRBJ1-3,CASSPGQGGNTIYF,TGTGCCAGCTCACCGGGACAGGGAGGAAACACCATATATTTT
TRBD1,TRBV10-3,.,TRBJ1-1,CATAGGAGTEAFF,TGTGCCACCGCAGGGGGCGCAGGAACTGAAGCTTTCTTT
TRBD2,TRBV6-5,.,TRBJ2-1,CASGLAGGRRGEQFF,TGTGCTTCGGGACTAGCGGGGGGCAGGCGGGGGGAGCAGTTCTTC
.,TRBV19,.,TRBJ1-2,CASSIVTGTAYGYTF,TGTGCCAGTAGTATAGTGACCGGGACCGCGTATGGCTACACCTTC
.,TRBV6-2/TRBV6-3,.,TRBJ2-5,CASSQQETQYF,TGTGCCAGCAGCCAACAAGAGACCCAGTACTTC
TRBD2,TRBV7-3,.,TRBJ2-3,CASSLNPASGHTDTQYF,TGTGCCAGCAGCTTAAACCCGGCTAGCGGGCACACAGATACGCAGTATTTT
TRBD1,TRBV13,few,TRBJ1-1,CASSINHRGTEAFF,TGTGCCAGCAGTATAAATCACAGGGGTACTGAAGCTTTCTTT
.,TRBV7-9,few,TRBJ2-1,CASPGPSTGKSYNEQFF,TGTGCCAGCCCGGGACCTTCCACGGGCAAAAGTTACAATGAGCAGTTCTTC
TRBD1,TRBV7-9,.,TRBJ2-5,CASSEQGAQETQYF,TGTGCCAGCAGCGAACAGGGGGCCCAAGAGACCCAGTACTTC
.,TRBV18,.,TRBJ1-1,CASSPPNSNTEAFF,TGTGCCAGCTCACCACCGAACAGCAACACTGAAGCTTTCTTT
.,TRBV5-5,.,TRBJ2-2,CASSPRLTNTGELFF,TGTGCCAGCAGCCCAAGACTGACGAACACCGGGGAGCTGTTTTTT
.,TRBV6-6,.,TRBJ1-2,CASSFGKTGSYGYTF,TGTGCCAGCAGTTTTGGTAAAACAGGGAGCTATGGCTACACCTTC
.,TRBV6-6,once,TRBJ2-5,CASRPWGSGNQETQYF,TGTGCCAGCAGACCCTGGGGTAGCGGAAACCAAGAGACCCAGTACTTC
TRBD1,TRBV27,.,TRBJ1-2,CASSFLHQGAGYTF,TGTGCCAGCAGTTTCCTTCATCAGGGGGCAGGCTACACCTTC
.,TRBV9,.,TRBJ1-1,CASSAAGGAGTEAFF,TGTGCCAGCAGCGCGGCGGGGGGCGCGGGAACTGAAGCTTTCTTT
.,TRBV19,.,TRBJ2-7,CASSTPWGAASEQYF,TGTGCCAGTAGTACCCCCTGGGGGGCGGCGTCCGAGCAGTACTTC
TRBD2,TRBV7-2,.,TRBJ2-3,CASSFRTSGRPTDTQYF,TGTGCCAGCAGCTTCCGGACTAGCGGTAGACCAACGGATACGCAGTATTTT
TRBD2,TRBV6-5,.,TRBJ2-7,CASTSGGHSYEQYF,TGTGCCAGCACTAGCGGGGGGCACTCCTACGAGCAGTACTTC
.,TRBV2,once,TRBJ1-2,CASSESASGGGYTF,TGTGCCAGCAGTGAGTCGGCGTCGGGGGGCGGCTACACCTTC
.,TRBV2,.,TRBJ1-4,CASSEEGLWEKLFF,TGTGCCAGCAGTGAAGAGGGGCTTTGGGAAAAACTGTTTTTT
.,TRBV5-6,.,TRBJ1-3,CASSSSPKGNTIYF,TGTGCCAGCAGCTCCAGTCCCAAAGGAAACACCATATATTTT
TRBD2,TRBV24-1,.,TRBJ2-1,CATSDPRTSGRASYNEQFF,TGTGCCACCAGTGACCCACGGACTAGCGGGAGGGCCTCCTACAATGAGCAGTTCTTC
TRBD1,TRBV3-1/TRBV3-2,.,TRBJ1-1,CASSRGTGFPEAFF,TGTGCCAGCAGCCGAGGGACAGGATTTCCTGAAGCTTTCTTT
.,TRBV9,.,TRBJ1-3,CASSPRRGLVSGNTIYF,TGTGCCAGCAGCCCACGGCGAGGGCTTGTTTCTGGAAACACCATATATTTT
TRBD1,TRBV7-9,.,TRBJ2-4,CASSLGGGLNIQYF,TGTGCCAGCAGCTTAGGAGGGGGCCTAAACATTCAGTACTTC
TRBD1,TRBV10-2,few,TRBJ1-1,CASGQGGTEAFF,TGCGCCAGCGGACAGGGGGGCACTGAAGCTTTCTTT
.,TRBV4-1,.,TRBJ2-1,CASSLSWGAGDNEQFF,TGCGCCAGCAGCCTCAGTTGGGGGGCAGGGGACAATGAGCAGTTCTTC